These 19 T cell receptor beta chains were sequenced from one sample in a study of blood T cell repertoires in COVID-19. Profiling relied on immunoSEQ multiplex PCR, and the TCRdb table lists in-frame clones only, not all of them. The table records 130,000 or so clones, about 80% of them present only once. Sequencing used peripheral blood. The receptor set was obtained from a human donor in a cohort sampled during active COVID-19.

The table lists this clone with a few counts. V is TRBV7-8 and J is TRBJ2-5, with 12 bases that match TRBD2. This CDR3 comprises 15 residues. V trimming: 5 bases; J trimming: 3 bases; junction bases outside the gene matches: 4. Germline V gene lookup returns CDR1 SGHVS and CDR2 FQNEAQ. The CDR3 nucleotides are TGTGCCAGCAGCCCTCGGACTAGCGGGGAAGAGACCCAGTACTTC. Translation: CASSPRTSGEETQYF.

The J gene is TRBJ1-3, the V gene TRBV28; TRBD1 might be the D (5 bases). Germline CDR1 MDHEN, CDR2 SYDVKM. With 2 bases removed from V and 14 bases from J, the gap between germline ends came to 16 bases. The CDR3 totals 13 residues. CDR3 sequence (DNA): TGTGCCAGCAGTTTACAACTCCGGGGGTCCCTATATTTT. This sequence encodes CASSLQLRGSLYF.

The chain couples TRBV6-5 to TRBJ1-1; 7 nucleotides agree with TRBD1. This CDR3 region has 14 residues. J was trimmed by 1 base and V by 7 bases; bases with no gene match: 6. Germline V CDR1 and CDR2: MNHEY, SVGAGI. Here the CDR3 reads CASTTDRANTEAFF. The CDR3 nucleotides read TGTGCCAGCACCACCGACAGGGCGAACACTGAAGCTTTCTTT.

The chain combines TRBV2 with TRBJ2-7; TRBD1 agrees at 9 bases. The CDR3 has 13 residues. The germline CDR1 and CDR2 sequences are SNHLY and FYNNEI. The ends lost 5 bases at V and 6 bases at J; junction bases unmatched: 5. The CDR3 region is CASSYGQGIEQYF. In DNA form, the CDR3 reads TGTGCCAGCAGTTACGGACAGGGGATCGAGCAGTACTTC.

The CDR3 spells CASSLGRNTEAFF. CDR3 coding DNA: TGTGCCAGCAGTTTAGGGAGGAACACTGAAGCTTTCTTT. V usage is TRBV12-3 or TRBV12-4 and J usage is TRBJ1-1; D unclear. Trimming left V 1 base short and J 1 base short, with 4 bases between. The CDR3 is made up of 13 amino acids.

V and J are TRBV7-3 and TRBJ2-1; 9 positions agree with TRBD1. The CDR3 sequence is 15 residues long. Germline V CDR1 and CDR2: SGHTA, FQGTGA. V shed 5 bases and J 4 bases; nucleotides not matched to a gene: 6. CDR3 bases: TGTGCCAGCAGCCCCTCGGGGACAGGGTACAATGAGCAGTTCTTC. Translated: CASSPSGTGYNEQFF.

The rearrangement links TRBV7-9 to TRBJ1-4; 8 bases align to TRBD1. Looked up from germline, CDR1 is SEHNR and CDR2 is FQNEAQ (reference sequence). This CDR3 is built from 16 residues. With 5 bases clipped from V and 7 bases from J, the junction kept 12 bases outside the gene matches. CDR3 bases: TGTGCCAGCAGCGGACAGGGAATCCTCGCAAGTGAAAAACTGTTTTTT. This gives the protein CASSGQGILASEKLFF. The entire variable domain, with the rest obtained from reference TRBV7-9 and TRBJ1-4, is as follows: DTGVSQNPRHKITKRGQNVTFRCDPISEHNRLYWYRQTLGQGPEFLTYFQNEAQLEKSRLLSDRFSAERPKGSFSTLEIQRTEQGDSAMYLCASSGQGILASEKLFFGSGTQLSVL.

This clone appeared once. The V gene is TRBV13, the J gene TRBJ2-2; D is perhaps TRBD1 (6 bases). Trimming took 1 base from V and 2 from J, leaving 11 bases between them. Per the germline V gene, CDR1 is PRHDT and CDR2 is FYEKMQ (reference sequence). The CDR3 has 16 residues. The CDR3 sequence is CASSLDRVGNTGELFF. As DNA, the CDR3 is TGTGCCAGCAGCTTAGACAGGGTAGGCAACACCGGGGAGCTGTTTTTT.

The rearrangement links TRBV18 to TRBJ2-1; TRBD2 matches at 11 bases. Germline V gene sequence: CDR1 KGHSH, CDR2 LQKENI. CDR3 size: 16 residues. V dropped 5 bases and J dropped 8; count of bases not matched to a gene: 11. CDR3 coding DNA: TGTGCCAGCTCAACCGGGACTAGCGGTTTTAGTGATGAGCAGTTCTTC. Encoded protein: CASSTGTSGFSDEQFF.

The chain employs TRBV30 and TRBJ1-2; TRBD1 aligns across 7 bases. Germline V lookup: CDR1 GTSNPN, CDR2 SVGIG (reference sequence). The CDR3 covers 14 residues. V dropped 4 bases and J dropped 7; count of bases not matched to a gene: 12. CDR3 DNA sequence: TGTGCCTGGACTAGGGACAGACCCGAGTCTGGCTACACCTTC. Protein: CAWTRDRPESGYTF. The full variable domain, completed using reference TRBV30 and TRBJ1-2, is SQTIHQWPATLVQPVGSPLSLECTVEGTSNPNLYWYRQAAGRGLQLLFYSVGIGQISSEVPQNLSASRPQDRQFILSSKKLLLSDSGFYLCAWTRDRPESGYTFGSGTRLTVV.

This clone was counted a single time. This rearrangement joins TRBV30 to TRBJ1-5; D unresolved. V was cut by 2 bases and J by 5 bases, with 7 bases left in between. Germline-derived CDR1 and CDR2 are GTSNPN and SVGIG (reference sequence). This CDR3 contains 12 residues. The DNA of the CDR3 is TGTGCCTGGAGTCCTTCAGATCAGCCCCAGCATTTT. Translation gives CAWSPSDQPQHF. Together with reference TRBV30 and TRBJ1-5, the CDR3 gives the full variable domain: SQTIHQWPATLVQPVGSPLSLECTVEGTSNPNLYWYRQAAGRGLQLLFYSVGIGQISSEVPQNLSASRPQDRQFILSSKKLLLSDSGFYLCAWSPSDQPQHFGDGTRLSIL.

This chain connects TRBV4-3 to TRBJ2-3; the D gene is possibly TRBD2 (6 bases). Germline lookup yields CDR1 LGHNA and CDR2 YSLEER. Trimming removed 3 bases from V and 0 bases from J, with 13 bases in between. The CDR3 is 16 residues long. The CDR3 sequence: CASSQSLGTSTDTQYF. CDR3 in DNA: TGCGCCAGCAGCCAGTCCCTTGGGACTAGCACAGATACGCAGTATTTT.

This clone has a single count. The chain has TRBV5-1 and TRBJ2-2, with TRBD1 matching 10 bases. The germline CDR1 and CDR2 sequences are SGHRS and YFSETQ. CDR3 length: 15 amino acids. V was clipped by 4 bases and J by 7 bases; unmatched bases: 7. In DNA, the CDR3 is TGCGCCAGCAGCACCGGGACAGGGGCGGGCGGGGAGCTGTTTTTT. Its translation: CASSTGTGAGGELFF.

The V call is TRBV27, the J call TRBJ1-2; tentative D call: TRBD1 (6 bases). Germline values: CDR1 MNHEY, CDR2 SMNVEV (reference sequence). Deletions cut 2 bases from V and 0 bases from J, with 13 bases between. This CDR3 has 16 amino acids. The DNA for the CDR3 is TGTGCCAGCAGTTTACAGGGGCTGTCCCCTAACTATGGCTACACCTTC. Encoded protein: CASSLQGLSPNYGYTF.

The rearrangement uses TRBV6-5 and TRBJ2-7, with D hard to call. The germline CDR1 and CDR2 sequences are MNHEY and SVGAGI. Deletions cut 8 bases from V and 0 bases from J, with 8 bases between. The CDR3 sequence is 12 residues long. CDR3 residues: CASGASSYEQYF. The CDR3 DNA sequence: TGTGCCAGCGGAGCCAGCTCCTACGAGCAGTACTTC.

The chain carries TRBV28 and TRBJ1-2; TRBD1 might be the D (6 bases). Trimming shortened V by 8 bases and J by 8 bases, and 18 bases separated the two germline ends. The CDR3 contains 13 residues. CDR1 is MDHEN, CDR2 SYDVKM, per germline. The CDR3 loop reads CASLSGRGSGYTF. In nucleotides, the CDR3 is TGTGCCAGCCTGTCTGGCAGGGGAAGCGGCTACACCTTC.

The chain uses TRBV6-4 and TRBJ2-1; possible D gene TRBD2, 6 bases. The CDR3 has 14 residues. Germline CDR1 reads MRHNA; CDR2 reads SNTAGT. Trimming removed 3 bases from V and 5 bases from J, with 11 bases in between. The CDR3: CASSEDGLNNEQFF. CDR3 in DNA: TGTGCCAGCAGTGAAGACGGACTAAACAATGAGCAGTTCTTC.

The rearrangement links TRBV30 to TRBJ2-1; D might be TRBD1 (7 bases). V lost 2 bases and J lost 7, with 15 bases in between. Germline lookup yields CDR1 GTSNPN and CDR2 SVGIG (reference sequence). The CDR3 consists of 14 residues. CDR3 in DNA: TGTGCCTGGAGTCCATGGTCAGGGGGGAATGAGCAGTTCTTC. It codes for CAWSPWSGGNEQFF.

The chain carries TRBV2 and TRBJ1-2; D remains ambiguous. The CDR3 extends over 15 amino acids. V was clipped by 5 bases and J by 6 bases, with 19 bases between them. The germline gives CDR1 SNHLY, CDR2 FYNNEI. CDR3 nucleotides: TGTGCCAGCAGTTCCCTAACGGGAGTAGGGAATGGCTACACCTTC. This codes for CASSSLTGVGNGYTF.